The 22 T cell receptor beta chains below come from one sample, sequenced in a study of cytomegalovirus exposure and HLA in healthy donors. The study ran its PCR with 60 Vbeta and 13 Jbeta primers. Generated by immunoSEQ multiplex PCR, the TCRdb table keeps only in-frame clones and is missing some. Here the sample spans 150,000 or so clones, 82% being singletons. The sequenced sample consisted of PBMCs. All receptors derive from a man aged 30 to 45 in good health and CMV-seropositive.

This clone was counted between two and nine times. Here the CDR3 reads CATQDRGLTEAFF. CDR3 sequence (DNA): TGTGCCACCCAGGACAGGGGGCTCACTGAAGCTTTCTTT. The chain carries TRBV6-5 and TRBJ1-1; TRBD1 matches 11 bases. The CDR3 is 13 residues long. Trimming took 10 bases from V and 4 from J; bases not matched to a gene: 5. Germline CDR1 reads MNHEY; CDR2 reads SVGAGI.

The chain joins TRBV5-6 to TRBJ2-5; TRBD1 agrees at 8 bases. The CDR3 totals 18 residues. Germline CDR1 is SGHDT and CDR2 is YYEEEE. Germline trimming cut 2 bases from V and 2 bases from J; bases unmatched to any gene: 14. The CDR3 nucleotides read TGTGCCAGCAGCTTAGTACAGGGGGATATTAAACTGCAAGAGACCCAGTACTTC. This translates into CASSLVQGDIKLQETQYF. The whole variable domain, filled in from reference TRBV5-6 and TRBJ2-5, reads DAGVTQSPTHLIKTRGQQVTLRCSPKSGHDTVSWYQQALGQGPQFIFQYYEEEERQRGNFPDRFSGHQFPNYSSELNVNALLLGDSALYLCASSLVQGDIKLQETQYFGPGTRLLVL.

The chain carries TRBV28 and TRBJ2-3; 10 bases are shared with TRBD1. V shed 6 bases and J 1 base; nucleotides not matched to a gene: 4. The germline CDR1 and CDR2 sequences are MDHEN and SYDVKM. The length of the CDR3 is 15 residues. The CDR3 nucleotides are TGTGCCAGCAGGCGGGACAGGGGAGGCACAGATACGCAGTATTTT. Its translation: CASRRDRGGTDTQYF.

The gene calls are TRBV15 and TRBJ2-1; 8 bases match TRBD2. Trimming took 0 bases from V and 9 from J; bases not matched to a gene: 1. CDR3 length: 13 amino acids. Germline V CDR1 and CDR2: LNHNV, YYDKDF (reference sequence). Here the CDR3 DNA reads TGTGCCACCAGCAGAGATCGGGAGGGTGAGCAGTTCTTC. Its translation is CATSRDREGEQFF.

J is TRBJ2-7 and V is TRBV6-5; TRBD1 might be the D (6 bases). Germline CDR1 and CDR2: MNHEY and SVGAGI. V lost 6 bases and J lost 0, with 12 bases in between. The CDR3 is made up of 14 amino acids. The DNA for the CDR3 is TGTGCCAGCAGCCTCAACAGGGTCTCCTACGAGCAGTACTTC. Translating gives CASSLNRVSYEQYF.

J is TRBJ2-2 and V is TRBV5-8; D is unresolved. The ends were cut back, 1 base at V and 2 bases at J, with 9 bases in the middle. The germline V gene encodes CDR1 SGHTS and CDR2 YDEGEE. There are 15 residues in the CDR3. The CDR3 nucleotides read TGTGCCAGCAGCTTGAACAGCTTAAACACCGGGGAGCTGTTTTTT. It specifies CASSLNSLNTGELFF.

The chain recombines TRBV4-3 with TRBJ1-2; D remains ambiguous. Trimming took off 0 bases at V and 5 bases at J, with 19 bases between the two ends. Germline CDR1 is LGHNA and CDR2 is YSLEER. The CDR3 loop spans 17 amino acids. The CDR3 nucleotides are TGCGCCAGCAGCCAAGAATCAGGAGGCAGCTCGATTTATGGCTACACCTTC. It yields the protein CASSQESGGSSIYGYTF.

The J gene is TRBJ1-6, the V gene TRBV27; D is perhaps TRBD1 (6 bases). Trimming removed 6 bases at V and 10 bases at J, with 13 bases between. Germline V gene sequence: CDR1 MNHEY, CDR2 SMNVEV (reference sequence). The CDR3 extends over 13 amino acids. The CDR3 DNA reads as TGTGCCAGCAGGAGGGGGGGCCCCTCACCCCTCCACTTT. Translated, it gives CASRRGGPSPLHF.

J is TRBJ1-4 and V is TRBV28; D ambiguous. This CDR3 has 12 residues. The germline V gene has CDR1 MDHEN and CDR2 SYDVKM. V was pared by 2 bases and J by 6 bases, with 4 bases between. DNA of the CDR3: TGTGCCAGCAGTTTACGGGATGAAAAACTGTTTTTT. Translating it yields CASSLRDEKLFF.

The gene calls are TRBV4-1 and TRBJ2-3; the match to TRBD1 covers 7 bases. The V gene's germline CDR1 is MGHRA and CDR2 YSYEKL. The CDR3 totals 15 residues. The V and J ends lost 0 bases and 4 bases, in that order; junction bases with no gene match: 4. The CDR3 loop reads CASSQDPQGADTQYF. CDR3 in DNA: TGCGCCAGCAGCCAAGACCCGCAGGGGGCAGATACGCAGTATTTT.

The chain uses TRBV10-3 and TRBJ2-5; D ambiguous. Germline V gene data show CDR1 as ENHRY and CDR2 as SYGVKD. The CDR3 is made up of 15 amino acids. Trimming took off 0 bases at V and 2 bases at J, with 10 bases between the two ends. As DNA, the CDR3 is TGTGCCATCAGTGAGTCGGGCTTTACACAAGAGACCCAGTACTTC. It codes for CAISESGFTQETQYF.

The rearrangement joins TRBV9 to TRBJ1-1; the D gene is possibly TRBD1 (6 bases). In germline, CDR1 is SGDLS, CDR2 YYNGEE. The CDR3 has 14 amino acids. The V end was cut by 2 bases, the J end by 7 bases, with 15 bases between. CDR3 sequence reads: CASSVGGQLIEAFF. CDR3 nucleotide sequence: TGTGCCAGCAGCGTCGGCGGACAGCTCATTGAAGCTTTCTTT.

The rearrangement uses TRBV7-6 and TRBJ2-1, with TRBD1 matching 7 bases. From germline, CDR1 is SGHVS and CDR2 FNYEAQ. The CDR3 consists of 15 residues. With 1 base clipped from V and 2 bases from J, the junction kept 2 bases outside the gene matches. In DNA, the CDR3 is TGTGCCAGCAGCTTAGGAGGGGGCCCCTACAATGAGCAGTTCTTC. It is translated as CASSLGGGPYNEQFF.

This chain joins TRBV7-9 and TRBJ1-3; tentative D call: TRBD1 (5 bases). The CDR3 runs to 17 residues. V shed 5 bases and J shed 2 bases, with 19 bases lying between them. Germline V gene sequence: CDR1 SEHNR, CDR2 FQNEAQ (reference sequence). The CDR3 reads CASSPRQWSNAGNTIYF. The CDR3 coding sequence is TGTGCCAGCAGCCCTAGACAGTGGTCAAATGCTGGAAACACCATATATTTT.

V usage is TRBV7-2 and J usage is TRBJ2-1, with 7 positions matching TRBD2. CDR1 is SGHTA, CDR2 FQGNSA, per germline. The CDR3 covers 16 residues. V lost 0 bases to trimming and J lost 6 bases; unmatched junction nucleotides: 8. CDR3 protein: CASSLASSGVGNEQFF. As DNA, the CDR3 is TGTGCCAGCAGCTTAGCGTCCAGCGGGGTCGGCAATGAGCAGTTCTTC.

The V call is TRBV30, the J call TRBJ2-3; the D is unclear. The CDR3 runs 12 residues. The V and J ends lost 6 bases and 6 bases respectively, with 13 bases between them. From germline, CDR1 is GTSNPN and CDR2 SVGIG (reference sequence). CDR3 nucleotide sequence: TGTGCCTGCCCCTCGGTCCGGGATACGCAGTATTTT. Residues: CACPSVRDTQYF.

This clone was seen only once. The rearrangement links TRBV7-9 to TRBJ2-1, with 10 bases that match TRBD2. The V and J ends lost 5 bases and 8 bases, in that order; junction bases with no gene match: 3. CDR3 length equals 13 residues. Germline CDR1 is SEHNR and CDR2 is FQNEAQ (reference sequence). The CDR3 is CASSPTSGHEQFF. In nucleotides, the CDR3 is TGTGCCAGCAGCCCGACTAGCGGGCATGAGCAGTTCTTC.

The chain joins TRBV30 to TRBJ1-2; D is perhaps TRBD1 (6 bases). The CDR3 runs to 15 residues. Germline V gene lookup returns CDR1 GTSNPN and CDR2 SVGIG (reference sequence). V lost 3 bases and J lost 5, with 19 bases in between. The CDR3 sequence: CAWSPPNRELYGYTF. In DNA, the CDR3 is TGTGCCTGGAGCCCCCCGAACAGGGAATTGTATGGCTACACCTTC. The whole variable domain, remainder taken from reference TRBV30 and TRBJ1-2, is SQTIHQWPATLVQPVGSPLSLECTVEGTSNPNLYWYRQAAGRGLQLLFYSVGIGQISSEVPQNLSASRPQDRQFILSSKKLLLSDSGFYLCAWSPPNRELYGYTFGSGTRLTVV.

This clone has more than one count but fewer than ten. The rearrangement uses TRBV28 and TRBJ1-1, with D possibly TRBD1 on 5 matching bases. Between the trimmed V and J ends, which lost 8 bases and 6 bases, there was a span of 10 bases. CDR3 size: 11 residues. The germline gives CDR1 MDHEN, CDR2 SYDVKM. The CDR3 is CASPGFSEAFF. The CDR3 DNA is TGTGCCAGCCCAGGGTTTTCTGAAGCTTTCTTT.

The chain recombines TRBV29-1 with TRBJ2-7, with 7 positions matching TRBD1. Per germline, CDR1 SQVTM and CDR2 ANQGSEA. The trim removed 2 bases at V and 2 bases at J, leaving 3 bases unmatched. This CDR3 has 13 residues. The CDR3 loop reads CSVERGPPYEQYF. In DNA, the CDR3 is TGCAGCGTTGAAAGGGGGCCGCCCTACGAGCAGTACTTC.

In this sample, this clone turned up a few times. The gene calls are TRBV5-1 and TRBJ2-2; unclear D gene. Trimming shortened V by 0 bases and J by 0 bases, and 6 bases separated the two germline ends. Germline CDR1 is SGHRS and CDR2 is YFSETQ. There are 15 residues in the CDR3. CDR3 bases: TGCGCCAGCAGCTTGGTGGCAGCGAACACCGGGGAGCTGTTTTTT. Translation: CASSLVAANTGELFF.

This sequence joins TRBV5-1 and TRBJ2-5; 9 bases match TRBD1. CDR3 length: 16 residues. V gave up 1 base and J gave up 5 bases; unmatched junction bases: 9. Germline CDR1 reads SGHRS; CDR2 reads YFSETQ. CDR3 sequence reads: CASSLIQQGAQETQYF. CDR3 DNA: TGCGCCAGCAGCTTGATCCAACAGGGGGCGCAGGAGACCCAGTACTTC.